Below, 15 T cell receptor beta chains from the same sample are listed, as sequenced in a study of beta chain features in type 1 diabetes. TCRB transcripts that were expressed got sequenced, as all of the isolated RNA had been reverse transcribed. Method: immunoSEQ multiplex PCR; TCRdb's copy keeps in-frame clones and lacks some. The sample records 300,000 to 400,000 clones, under 8.5% being singletons. Sequenced: central memory CD4+ T cells from blood. These receptors all come from a woman between 18 and 30 years old in good health.

This chain uses TRBV7-2 with TRBJ2-7; TRBD1 matches 7 bases. CDR3 length equals 15 residues. J lost 5 bases, V lost 0 bases, and 7 bases had no gene match. Germline loops: CDR1 SGHTA, CDR2 FQGNSA. CDR3 loop: CASSLAAGGVDEQYF. For the CDR3, the DNA is TGTGCCAGCAGCTTAGCCGCAGGGGGAGTGGACGAGCAGTACTTC.

This clone was seen more than once but under ten times. J is TRBJ1-1 and V is TRBV5-4; TRBD1 aligns across 7 bases. Germline values: CDR1 SGHNT, CDR2 YYREEE (reference sequence). CDR3 length: 12 residues. J lost 9 bases, V lost 5 bases, and 7 bases had no gene match. The CDR3 loop reads CASRRRQGKAFF. The CDR3 region has the DNA TGTGCCAGCAGACGAAGACAGGGAAAAGCTTTCTTT.

This clone was counted between two and nine times. The V call is TRBV6-1, the J call TRBJ2-1, with D hard to call. Germline assignment: CDR1 MNHNS and CDR2 SASEGT. The V end was cut by 3 bases, the J end by 12 bases, with 15 bases between. CDR3 size: 13 residues. The CDR3 loop reads CASSDWRNVGQFF. The CDR3, as DNA: TGTGCCAGCAGTGATTGGCGAAATGTCGGGCAGTTCTTC.

This clone has only a few counts. The V call is TRBV5-4, the J call TRBJ2-7, with 8 bases identical to TRBD1. The junction had 6 bases not matched to a gene; V was cut back by 4 bases and J by 6 bases. The CDR3 runs to 13 residues. Germline CDR1 reads SGHNT; CDR2 reads YYREEE (reference sequence). This chain's CDR3 is CASSQDREGEQYF. CDR3 bases: TGTGCCAGCAGCCAGGACAGGGAAGGCGAGCAGTACTTC.

The rearrangement links TRBV6-5 to TRBJ1-5; D is possibly TRBD1 (6 bases). The CDR3 is 13 amino acids. CDR1 MNHEY and CDR2 SVGAGI come from the germline V gene. V lost 6 bases and J 5 bases, leaving 11 bases between the germline ends. CDR3 amino acids: CASRGRGDQPQHF. The CDR3 DNA reads TGTGCCAGCAGGGGGAGGGGGGATCAGCCCCAGCATTTT.

This clone was recorded a few times. The rearrangement uses TRBV28 and TRBJ2-2, with 9 bases matching TRBD1. This CDR3 contains 14 residues. In germline, CDR1 is MDHEN, CDR2 SYDVKM. Trimming took 8 bases from V and 6 from J; bases not matched to a gene: 7. This chain's CDR3 is CASGTGIIAGELFF. Written as DNA, the CDR3 is TGTGCCAGCGGGACAGGGATTATAGCCGGGGAGCTGTTTTTT.

This clone was found a few times. The rearrangement links TRBV7-2 to TRBJ2-4, with TRBD2 matching over 9 bases. The V and J ends lost 2 bases and 3 bases, in that order; junction bases with no gene match: 2. This CDR3 is 15 amino acids long. Per germline, CDR1 SGHTA and CDR2 FQGNSA. CDR3 coding DNA: TGTGCCAGCAGCTTAAGACTAGCGGACAAAAACATTCAGTACTTC. Its protein product is CASSLRLADKNIQYF.

V gene TRBV18 combines with J gene TRBJ2-2; TRBD2 might be the D (5 bases). The V and J ends lost 6 bases and 5 bases respectively, with 10 bases between them. Germline CDR1 is KGHSH and CDR2 is LQKENI. The CDR3 spans 13 residues. CDR3 residues: CASSTGSTGELFF. In DNA, the CDR3 is TGTGCCAGCTCGACGGGATCGACCGGGGAGCTGTTTTTT. Combining the CDR3 with reference TRBV18 and TRBJ2-2 gives the whole variable domain NAGVMQNPRHLVRRRGQEARLRCSPMKGHSHVYWYRQLPEEGLKFMVYLQKENIIDESGMPKERFSAEFPKEGPSILRIQQVVRGDSAAYFCASSTGSTGELFFGEGSRLTVL.

The gene calls are TRBV28 and TRBJ2-5, with TRBD2 matching 8 bases. CDR3 length: 19 amino acids. CDR1 is MDHEN, CDR2 SYDVKM, per germline. The V gene end was trimmed by 6 bases and the J gene end by 4 bases; junction bases not matched to a gene: 22. The CDR3 nucleotides are TGTGCCAGCAGCCAAGTTGGAGGGCCGGCGCAAGCGGGAGTAGAGACCCAGTACTTC. It is translated as CASSQVGGPAQAGVETQYF.

The rearrangement joins TRBV28 to TRBJ1-2; 8 nucleotides agree with TRBD1. CDR3 length: 16 amino acids. Looked up from germline, CDR1 is MDHEN and CDR2 is SYDVKM. V dropped 5 bases and J dropped 7; count of bases not matched to a gene: 15. The CDR3 sequence: CASSGGSGTGMGGYTF. CDR3 DNA: TGTGCCAGCAGTGGAGGTTCCGGGACAGGAATGGGTGGCTACACCTTC.

This clone was detected only a few times. The junction and the germline gene differ at one end; a read error may be behind it. V usage is TRBV6-5 and J usage is TRBJ2-7; TRBD2 is a possible D gene (6 bases). CDR1 is MNHEY and CDR2 is SVGAGI in the germline V gene. The CDR3 is 14 amino acids. The CDR3 DNA reads as TGTGCCATCAGTGGGACCGGGAGCTCCTACGAGCAGTACTTC. Translation: CAISGTGSSYEQYF.

This clone has only a few counts. The chain uses TRBV14 and TRBJ2-7; D perhaps matches TRBD1 (6 bases). Trimming shortened V by 2 bases and J by 10 bases, and 12 bases separated the two germline ends. Germline CDR1 and CDR2: SGHDN and FVKESK. This CDR3 comprises 12 residues. CDR3 sequence (DNA): TGTGCCAGCAGCCAAACAGGGCGAATTCAGTACTTC. Its protein is CASSQTGRIQYF.

This clone has a handful of counts. The gene calls are TRBV7-2 and TRBJ2-1, with D unclear. This CDR3 comprises 13 residues. Trimming removed 5 bases from V and 7 bases from J, with 12 bases in between. The germline V gene has CDR1 SGHTA and CDR2 FQGNSA. CDR3 in DNA: TGTGCCAGCAGCCCCGGCGATATGAATGAGCAGTTCTTC. Translation gives CASSPGDMNEQFF.

This clone was detected a few times. The chain employs TRBV5-1 and TRBJ1-2; tentatively, D is TRBD1 (5 bases). Germline lookup yields CDR1 SGHRS and CDR2 YFSETQ. The CDR3 runs 14 residues. V lost 7 bases and J lost 1, with 14 bases in between. The CDR3 sequence: CASGLGQSNYGYTF. The CDR3 nucleotides read TGCGCCAGCGGACTGGGGCAGAGTAACTATGGCTACACCTTC.

At least ten counts were recorded for this clone. The chain uses TRBV5-1 and TRBJ2-1; D uncertain. Trimming cost V 0 bases and J 6 bases, with 10 bases left between them. The CDR3 totals 14 residues. Germline CDR1 is SGHRS and CDR2 is YFSETQ. CDR3 DNA: TGCGCCAGCAGCTTGGGACCTCAGAGCAATGAGCAGTTCTTC. It specifies CASSLGPQSNEQFF.